The 10 T cell receptor beta chains given below trace back to one sample, sequenced in a study of cytomegalovirus exposure and HLA in healthy donors. Vbeta (60) and Jbeta (13) primers were used in the PCR. The data were produced by immunoSEQ multiplex PCR, yet TCRdb's version contains in-frame clones alone and is incomplete. The data contain about 97,000 clones, 73% of them singletons. The sequenced sample consisted of PBMCs. These receptors were collected from a man aged 40-55 years in good health and CMV-seronegative.

The chain carries TRBV5-1 and TRBJ1-2, with D possibly matching TRBD1 (5 bases). CDR1 and CDR2 from the germline V gene are SGHRS and YFSETQ. Deletions cut 2 bases from V and 8 bases from J, with 16 bases between. The CDR3 runs 14 residues. CDR3: CASSFGDSGLGYTF. The CDR3 region has the DNA TGCGCCAGCAGCTTCGGCGACTCAGGGTTGGGCTACACCTTC.

This clone was seen a handful of times. The chain recombines TRBV7-9 with TRBJ1-2, with D perhaps TRBD1 (5 bases). Trimming left V 1 base short and J 2 bases short, with 11 bases between. Per germline, CDR1 SEHNR and CDR2 FQNEAQ (reference sequence). The CDR3 has 15 amino acids. CDR3: CASSLGRASNYGYTF. For the CDR3, the DNA is TGTGCCAGCAGCTTAGGCAGGGCTTCGAACTATGGCTACACCTTC.

This clone was picked up a small number of times. The chain carries TRBV5-5 and TRBJ2-7; TRBD2 aligns across 8 bases. V gave up 4 bases and J gave up 2 bases; unmatched junction bases: 8. In germline, CDR1 is SGHKS, CDR2 YYEKEE (reference sequence). CDR3 length equals 15 residues. DNA of the CDR3: TGTGCCAGCAGCCGGAGCGGGACTAGTCCCTACGAGCAGTACTTC. Translating gives CASSRSGTSPYEQYF.

The chain recombines TRBV6-5 with TRBJ2-1; D gene unclear. The CDR3 loop spans 13 amino acids. Deletions cut 3 bases from V and 4 bases from J, with 7 bases between. CDR1 is MNHEY, CDR2 SVGAGI, per germline. Here the CDR3 reads CASSYGRYNEQFF. The CDR3 nucleotides are TGTGCCAGCAGTTATGGCAGATACAATGAGCAGTTCTTC.

The chain combines TRBV7-9 with TRBJ2-1; TRBD2 aligns across 10 bases. V lost 1 base to trimming and J lost 0 bases; unmatched junction nucleotides: 6. CDR3 size: 18 residues. Germline loops: CDR1 SEHNR, CDR2 FQNEAQ (reference sequence). The CDR3 protein is CASSLGLAGVSSYNEQFF. In DNA, the CDR3 is TGTGCCAGCAGCTTAGGGCTAGCGGGGGTGAGCTCCTACAATGAGCAGTTCTTC.

This chain connects TRBV4-1 to TRBJ1-1, with 8 bases that match TRBD1. Germline V gene data show CDR1 as MGHRA and CDR2 as YSYEKL. The CDR3 loop spans 15 amino acids. V dropped 2 bases and J dropped 1; count of bases not matched to a gene: 3. CDR3 residues: CASSQTGTGNTEAFF. DNA of the CDR3: TGCGCCAGCAGCCAAACCGGGACAGGGAACACTGAAGCTTTCTTT.

J is TRBJ2-2 and V is TRBV5-1, with TRBD1 identical over 7 bases. Trimming removed 2 bases from V and 5 bases from J; junction bases left unmatched: 15. Germline CDR1 reads SGHRS; CDR2 reads YFSETQ. The CDR3 is made up of 18 amino acids. The CDR3 DNA reads TGCGCCAGCAGCTTCACAATCCTTCGACAGGGTAGTACCGGGGAGCTGTTTTTT. It encodes CASSFTILRQGSTGELFF.

V usage is TRBV5-3 and J usage is TRBJ1-2; D might be TRBD1 (5 bases). TRBV5-3 is noted as an ORF with a role that remains uncertain. The CDR3 has 14 residues. Trimming took 1 base from V and 8 from J, leaving 15 bases between them. The CDR3 protein is CARSLQDIGGGYTF. CDR3 DNA: TGTGCCAGAAGCTTGCAGGACATCGGAGGGGGCTACACCTTC.

This clone was seen more than once but under ten times. The chain carries TRBV7-9 and TRBJ2-4; 8 bases are a match to TRBD1. V was clipped by 5 bases and J by 8 bases; unmatched bases: 8. Looked up from germline, CDR1 is SEHNR and CDR2 is FQNEAQ (reference sequence). CDR3 length equals 14 residues. The DNA of the CDR3 is TGTGCCAGCAGCCTGGGACAGGAGTGGGACATTCAGTACTTC. Amino acids: CASSLGQEWDIQYF.

V is TRBV27 and J is TRBJ1-2; D is uncertain. V was cut by 3 bases and J by 6 bases, with 14 bases left in between. CDR3 length: 14 amino acids. From germline, CDR1 is MNHEY and CDR2 SMNVEV (reference sequence). The CDR3 DNA sequence: TGTGCCAGCAGTTTTGGCAGGAGGTTGCATGGCTACACCTTC. This sequence encodes CASSFGRRLHGYTF.